This T cell receptor beta chain comes out of a study of lymphopenia after photon versus proton radiotherapy (dated by TCRdb to between 2019 and 2020). With respect to the entire study: The immunological effects of photon versus proton radiation therapy were compared in patients with gastrointestinal tumors who developed high-grade lymphopenia. The roughly 18 patients in the cohort had gastrointestinal tumors, were treated with either photon or proton therapy, and subsequently developed lymphopenia. The goal of the study was to describe how the two radiation modalities differ in their effects on the immune system.

Overall study results and their limits: After the lymphocyte count nadir, photon-treated repertoires showed oligoclonal expansion, especially of CD8+ Temra cells, which drove the drop in diversity. Across the cohort, among patients who died, a greater drop in TCR diversity after the nadir was inversely correlated with overall survival time. Proton-treated patients stayed relatively stable during treatment, while photon-treated patients lost naive T cells and TCR diversity and gained effector/memory populations. The survival association was assessed only in patients who died, and better survival with proton therapy was presented by the authors as a possibility rather than a demonstrated result.

Library generation was performed with the immunoSEQ multiplex PCR assay. T cell repertoires were profiled with deep sequencing of rearranged TCR beta loci together with multiparametric flow cytometry. The table comes from immuneACCESS by way of TCRdb, which keeps in-frame sequences with V and J called. Part of the clones is missing from these tables; in studies checked, under half for an unresolved V gene and the rest for unknown reasons. This sample comprises more than 25,000 clones, roughly 90% of them detected only once. The ten largest clones add up to 5.5% to 7.5% of the sample. A word on this clone: Which antigen it targets is not known. Base qualities are not provided; no much larger clone lies one nucleotide away.

The germline V gene supplies CDR1 SGHTA and CDR2 FQGNSA. Trimming removed 2 bases from V and 2 bases from J, leaving 4 bases between the germline ends. The CDR3 starts with the cysteine, ends with the phenylalanine, and has 13 residues. Only CDR3 DNA is held: 39 bases, read in frame from base 1. The rearrangement joined TRBV7-2 to TRBJ2-1, with the identity of the D gene unclear. The sequence derives from a woman aged 45-60 years with pancreatic cancer. Sequenced material: peripheral blood, taken from a patient treated with photon-based radiotherapy. The sequenced DNA is TGTGCCAGCAGCTTATGGGCCTACAATGAGCAGTTCTTC. Translation gives CASSLWAYNEQFF.